The clone carrying this T cell receptor (beta chain) was recorded only once. Original data processing: For nucleated cells, counts were estimated from reference gene primer amplification. Method: immunoSEQ multiplex PCR; TCRdb's copy keeps in-frame clones and lacks some. V and J calls and clone size follow that table, whereas D and trimming were derived from the DNA. The table records approximately 230,000 clones, 80% to 90% of them present only once. The data belong to a study of blood T cell repertoires in COVID-19. Germline assignment: CDR1 MNHEY and CDR2 SMNVEV (reference sequence). The CDR3 sequence is 14 residues long. V was clipped by 8 bases and J by 2 bases, with 15 bases between them.

Sequenced material: peripheral blood. The sequence was collected from a man aged 25-45 years who had recovered from COVID-19. This rearrangement joins TRBV27 to TRBJ2-5, with D maybe TRBD2 (7 bases). This CDR3 reads CASRRGGRQETQYF. The DNA of the CDR3 is TGTGCCAGCCGGAGGGGGGGCCGGCAAGAGACCCAGTACTTC.